The rows below give T cell receptor beta chains drawn from one sample of a study of T cells in Graves' hyperthyroidism and ophthalmopathy. From the multiplex PCR reads, TCRdb called clonotypes with MiXCR, one entry per CDR3 protein. Of about 360,000 distinct CDR3 sequences in the sample, roughly 13% were seen once. What was sequenced was blood. Receptors originate from a woman under 30 with Graves' hyperthyroidism. CDR3s leave out the opening cysteine and the closing phenylalanine or tryptophan.

>TRBV9|TRBJ2-2
ASSLDRGHGELF
>TRBV7-8|TRBJ1-5
ASSLGSGHDFQRH
>TRBV12-3/TRBV12-4|TRBJ1-2
ASRPRGRVGGYT
>TRBV7-2|TRBJ2-2
ASSFDRELF
>TRBV28|TRBJ1-6
ASRGGGSNPYNSPLH
>TRBV5-6|TRBJ2-1
ASSPIAASYNEQF
>TRBV6-1|TRBJ2-5
ASSEALTGPKWETQY
>TRBV12-3/TRBV12-4|TRBJ1-4
ASRRDRGVGEKLF
>TRBV6-2/TRBV6-3|TRBJ1-5
ASSTLTSRSNQPQH
>TRBV12-3/TRBV12-4|TRBJ1-5
ASSFSQGGHRQPQH
>TRBV7-2|TRBJ1-2
ASSLGGELVYGYT
>TRBV7-2|TRBJ1-4
ASSSTKSNEKLF